This TCR beta chain comes out of a study of cytomegalovirus exposure and HLA in healthy donors. PCR employed 60 Vbeta and 13 Jbeta primers. Using immunoSEQ multiplex PCR, the repertoire was profiled, and TCRdb retains in-frame clones only, with some absent. The table lists more than 150,000 clones, about 82% of them singletons, with 1.9% in the top ten. V was pared by 5 bases and J by 6 bases, with 15 bases of the junction left unmatched. Germline lookup yields CDR1 SGHVS and CDR2 FQNEAQ. This CDR3 is built from 17 residues. The chain employs TRBV7-8 and TRBJ1-2, with TRBD1 matching over 10 bases. The TCR was taken from a woman in her twenties or thirties in good health and CMV-seronegative. The sequencing sample was made of PBMCs. The CDR3 loop is CASSLTWGTGEFHGYTF. CDR3 sequence (DNA): TGTGCCAGCAGCCTCACCTGGGGGACAGGGGAGTTCCATGGCTACACCTTC.